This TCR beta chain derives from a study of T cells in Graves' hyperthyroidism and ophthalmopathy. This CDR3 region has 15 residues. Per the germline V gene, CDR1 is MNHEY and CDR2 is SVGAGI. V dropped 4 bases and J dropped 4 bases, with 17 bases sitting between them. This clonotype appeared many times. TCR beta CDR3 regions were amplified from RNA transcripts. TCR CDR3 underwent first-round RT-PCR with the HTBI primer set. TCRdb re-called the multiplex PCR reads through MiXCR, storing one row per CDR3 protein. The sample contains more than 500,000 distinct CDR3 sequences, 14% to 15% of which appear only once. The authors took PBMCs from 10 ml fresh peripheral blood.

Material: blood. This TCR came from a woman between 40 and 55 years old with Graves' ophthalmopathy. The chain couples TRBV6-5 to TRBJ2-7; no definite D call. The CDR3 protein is CASSSLGHTNYEQYF. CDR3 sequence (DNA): TGTGCCAGCAGTTCCCTCGGCCATACTAATTACGAGCAGTACTTC.